This TCR beta chain was retrieved from a study of monozygotic twins with inflammatory bowel disease. Study-level points and caveats: IBD patients shared fewer clonotypes with other individuals than healthy twins, especially patients with disease activity signs.

TCRdb reanalyzed the 5' RACE reads, giving one entry per CDR3 protein sequence and no DNA. This sample's table reports a few hundred thousand distinct CDR3 sequences. Worth noting for this clonotype: The antigen remains unidentified.

The CDR3 extends over 15 amino acids. CDR1 and CDR2 from the germline V gene are MNHNS and SASEGT. Material for sequencing was blood. This sequence originates from a human donor with ulcerative colitis or Crohn's disease, or a healthy co-twin of an affected twin (not recorded which). The chain joins TRBV6-1 to TRBJ2-7; the D call from TCRdb, TRBD1, cannot be confirmed without DNA. The CDR3: CASSPSRDTSYEQYF.